The 14 T cell receptor beta chains presented below share a single source sample, sequenced in a study of cytomegalovirus exposure and HLA in healthy donors. Researchers ran the PCR with 60 Vbeta and 13 Jbeta primers. The data were produced by immunoSEQ multiplex PCR, yet TCRdb's version contains in-frame clones alone and is incomplete. The table lists under 200,000 clones, about 13% of them singletons, with 7.8% in the top ten. The sequenced sample consisted of PBMCs. These receptors all come from a man aged 45-65 years in good health and CMV-seropositive.

This sequence joins TRBV19 and TRBJ2-3, with D perhaps matching TRBD1 (5 bases). Germline lookup yields CDR1 LNHDA and CDR2 SQIVND (reference sequence). Trimming pared 2 bases from V and 0 bases from J, leaving 9 bases between. This CDR3 is built from 15 residues. CDR3 loop: CASSIKGRSTDTQYF. For the CDR3, the DNA is TGTGCCAGTAGTATAAAGGGGCGCAGCACAGATACGCAGTATTTT.

The V call is TRBV7-6, the J call TRBJ1-3; possibly TRBD1 for D (5 bases). Germline V gene sequence: CDR1 SGHVS, CDR2 FNYEAQ. The V gene lost 5 bases and the J gene lost 3 bases, with 17 bases spanning the gap. This CDR3 comprises 16 residues. The DNA of the CDR3 is TGTGCCAGCAGCCAGTCGTCCAGGGTGGGTGGAAACACCATATATTTT. Residues: CASSQSSRVGGNTIYF.

In this sample, this clone turned up a few times. The J gene is TRBJ2-6, the V gene TRBV7-8; D possibly corresponds to TRBD1 (5 bases). Trimming took off 2 bases at V and 1 base at J, with 21 bases between the two ends. CDR1 and CDR2 (germline): SGHVS, FQNEAQ. This CDR3 has 20 residues. The CDR3 region has the DNA TGTGCCAGCAGCTTAAGGTTTCAGGGAAACTCCCTTTCTGGGGCCAACGTCCTGACTTTC. Protein: CASSLRFQGNSLSGANVLTF.

This clone was found a few times. The genes are TRBV18 and TRBJ2-6, with D uncertain. Trimming left V 2 bases short and J 1 base short, with 12 bases between. The germline CDR1 and CDR2 sequences are KGHSH and LQKENI. There are 17 residues in the CDR3. In DNA, the CDR3 is TGTGCCAGCTCACCAACAGCTTTGAGTTCTGGGGCCAACGTCCTGACTTTC. Protein product: CASSPTALSSGANVLTF.

The chain uses TRBV5-4 and TRBJ2-3; tentatively, D is TRBD2 (5 bases). This CDR3 has 14 residues. V lost 3 bases to trimming and J lost 4 bases, with 12 bases between them. Germline loops: CDR1 SGHNT, CDR2 YYREEE (reference sequence). The CDR3 coding sequence is TGTGCCAGCAGCTCAGCCCCAGCGGCAGATACGCAGTATTTT. Protein: CASSSAPAADTQYF.

This clone appeared a few times. J is TRBJ2-7 and V is TRBV5-6, with D possibly matching TRBD1 (5 bases). The V and J ends lost 4 bases and 2 bases respectively, with 22 bases between them. Germline V CDR1 and CDR2: SGHDT, YYEEEE. This CDR3 is 17 amino acids long. CDR3 in amino acids: CASSLPKLLGVPYEQYF. CDR3 DNA sequence: TGTGCCAGCAGCCTGCCGAAACTTTTAGGGGTGCCCTACGAGCAGTACTTC.

This clone was counted between two and nine times. The chain couples TRBV10-2 to TRBJ1-2; D perhaps matches TRBD1 (6 bases). V was cut by 6 bases and J by 4 bases, with 15 bases left in between. This CDR3 region has 14 residues. CDR1 and CDR2 (germline): WSHSY, SAAADI. CDR3 protein: CASRTTGGLYGYTF. In nucleotides, the CDR3 is TGCGCCAGCAGGACTACTGGGGGCCTCTATGGCTACACCTTC.

This chain uses TRBV11-2 with TRBJ2-5; 9 bases are shared with TRBD1. The trim removed 4 bases at V and 1 base at J, leaving 7 bases unmatched. Germline lookup yields CDR1 SGHAT and CDR2 FQNNGV. The CDR3 length is 16 residues. CDR3 loop: CASSSEPGQGQETQYF. The CDR3 DNA follows: TGTGCCAGCAGCTCCGAACCGGGACAGGGCCAAGAGACCCAGTACTTC.

J is TRBJ2-2 and V is TRBV6-6; a possible D gene is TRBD1 (5 bases). V lost 7 bases and J 6 bases, leaving 9 bases between the germline ends. CDR3 length: 12 amino acids. Germline V CDR1 and CDR2: MNHNY, SVGAGI (reference sequence). CDR3 bases: TGTGCCAGCACCAGGGATTCCGGGGAGCTGTTTTTT. It translates to CASTRDSGELFF.

This clone was seen a handful of times. As DNA, the CDR3 is TGTGCCAGCAGCCAGCGGAGCGGGGTCCACAATGAGCAGTTCTTC. This translates into CASSQRSGVHNEQFF. The V call is TRBV5-6, the J call TRBJ2-1; 7 positions match TRBD2. V shed 4 bases and J 5 bases; nucleotides not matched to a gene: 9. There are 15 residues in the CDR3. In germline, CDR1 is SGHDT, CDR2 YYEEEE.

This rearrangement joins TRBV4-3 to TRBJ1-6; D unresolved. V dropped 3 bases and J dropped 14 bases, with 11 bases sitting between them. Germline assignment: CDR1 LGHNA and CDR2 YSLEER. The CDR3 has 12 residues. The CDR3 DNA reads as TGCGCCAGCAGCCAGGAGGGTGGAACCCTCCACTTT. The encoded protein is CASSQEGGTLHF.

This clone was counted only a few times. The chain joins TRBV5-1 to TRBJ2-3, with 7 nucleotides matching TRBD2. V shed 4 bases, J shed 1 base, and the junction held 6 bases outside the gene matches. From germline, CDR1 is SGHRS and CDR2 YFSETQ. This CDR3 spans 15 amino acids. CDR3 DNA sequence: TGCGCCAGCAGCCTCTCGGCGGGAGGCACAGATACGCAGTATTTT. This translates into CASSLSAGGTDTQYF.

This clone was counted only a few times. The chain uses TRBV27 and TRBJ2-5; possible D gene TRBD2, 5 bases. This CDR3 has 12 amino acids. From germline, CDR1 is MNHEY and CDR2 SMNVEV (reference sequence). V shed 8 bases and J shed 4 bases, with 11 bases lying between them. CDR3 coding DNA: TGTGCCAGCCTGACGGGGATAGAGACCCAGTACTTC. It translates to CASLTGIETQYF.

This clone was detected only a few times. V and J are TRBV27 and TRBJ1-5; D may be TRBD1 (5 bases). The CDR3 is made up of 15 amino acids. Trimming took off 5 bases at V and 4 bases at J, with 15 bases between the two ends. Looked up from germline, CDR1 is MNHEY and CDR2 is SMNVEV (reference sequence). In DNA, the CDR3 is TGTGCCAGCAGTACCGGGGGGTTACCAAATCAGCCCCAGCATTTT. Protein: CASSTGGLPNQPQHF.